Presented here are 15 T cell receptor beta chains from one specimen sequenced in a study. MiXCR, applied by TCRdb to the RT-PCR reads, yields one record per CDR3 protein. The top ten clones hold about 3.6% of a sample with hundreds of thousands of distinct CDR3 sequences, more than 13% of them seen once. The material sequenced was memory CD4+ T cells from blood. These receptor sequences come from a female donor in good health, serving as a healthy control.

As regards this clonotype: It may be a read error: a sequence one base away is much more abundant. This rearrangement joins TRBV12-3 or TRBV12-4 to TRBJ1-1; no clear D. V dropped 7 bases and J dropped 8 bases, with 14 bases sitting between them. The CDR3 is 12 amino acids. The chain's CDR3 is CASNPLLGEAFF. CDR3 sequence (DNA): TGTGCCAGCAACCCTCTCTTGGGGGAAGCTTTCTTT.

This clonotype has ten or more counts. Compared with germline, one end of the junction differs, possibly owing to a read error. V usage is TRBV20-1 and J usage is TRBJ2-1, with D possibly matching TRBD1 (5 bases). The CDR3 contains 14 residues. Germline V lookup: CDR1 DFQATT, CDR2 SNEGSKA (reference sequence). Written as DNA, the CDR3 is TGCAGTGCCAGAGAATGGCAGGGTTACAATGAGCAGTTCTTC. Protein product: CSAREWQGYNEQFF.

This clonotype was found a few times. This chain joins TRBV20-1 and TRBJ1-5; D is uncertain. Germline CDR1 reads DFQATT; CDR2 reads SNEGSKA (reference sequence). Deletions cut 1 base from V and 1 base from J, with 8 bases between. This CDR3 is built from 14 residues. In DNA, the CDR3 is TGCAGTGCTAGAGTGGGATCGAGCAATCAGCCCCAGCATTTT. Amino acid sequence: CSARVGSSNQPQHF.

The chain uses TRBV4-2 and TRBJ1-5; 7 bases are shared with TRBD1. Germline V CDR1 and CDR2: LGHNA, YNFKEQ. CDR3 length: 15 amino acids. Unmatched junction bases numbered 5, after V lost 1 base and J lost 5 bases. The CDR3 spells CASSQVGQEDQPQHF. Here the CDR3 DNA reads TGTGCCAGCAGCCAAGTCGGACAGGAAGATCAGCCCCAGCATTTT.

This clonotype was found a few times. The CDR3 coding sequence is TGCGCCAGCAGCCGCGCTGCGGCCACCTCCTACGAGCAGTACTTC. This codes for CASSRAAATSYEQYF. The rearrangement links TRBV4-3 to TRBJ2-7; no definite D call. V gave up 4 bases and J gave up 0 bases, with 13 bases separating them. The germline gives CDR1 LGHNA, CDR2 YSLEER. The CDR3 has 15 amino acids.

This clonotype was detected many times. This chain connects TRBV4-3 to TRBJ2-4; a weak D match, TRBD1 (6 bases). Trimming removed 1 base at V and 4 bases at J, with 11 bases between. This CDR3 contains 15 residues. Germline V lookup: CDR1 LGHNA, CDR2 YSLEER. Here the CDR3 DNA reads TGCGCCAGCAGCCAAGGGGGGCCGGGGAAAAACATTCAGTACTTC. This translates into CASSQGGPGKNIQYF.

The gene calls are TRBV3-1 and TRBJ2-5; 13 positions match TRBD2. CDR3 size: 18 residues. CDR1 is LGHDT, CDR2 YNNKEL, per germline (reference sequence). Germline trimming cut 0 bases from V and 3 bases from J; bases unmatched to any gene: 7. The CDR3 loop reads CASSQEKFGLAGEETQYF. The CDR3 nucleotides read TGTGCCAGCAGCCAAGAGAAATTCGGACTAGCGGGAGAAGAGACCCAGTACTTC.

The V and J genes are TRBV7-2 and TRBJ1-4; D may be TRBD1 (6 bases). Germline V gives CDR1 SGHTA, CDR2 FQGNSA. The CDR3 loop spans 13 amino acids. V lost 7 bases, J lost 7 bases, and 13 bases lay in between. The CDR3 protein is CASKKGVGEKLFF. The CDR3 nucleotides read TGTGCCAGCAAGAAGGGGGTCGGTGAAAAACTGTTTTTT.

There are a few counts of this clonotype. J is TRBJ1-3 and V is TRBV20-1; possible D gene TRBD1, 5 bases. This CDR3 spans 17 amino acids. The germline CDR1 and CDR2 sequences are DFQATT and SNEGSKA (reference sequence). The V end lost 0 bases, the J end lost 0 bases, and 15 bases lay between the germline ends. CDR3 bases: TGCAGTGCTAGAGATACGGGACGTGACCCCTCTGGAAACACCATATATTTT. Its translation: CSARDTGRDPSGNTIYF.

This clonotype was recorded many times. V is TRBV20-1 and J is TRBJ2-3; the match to TRBD2 covers 11 bases. V lost 5 bases, J lost 3 bases, and 10 bases stayed unmatched. This CDR3 has 16 amino acids. The germline V gene has CDR1 DFQATT and CDR2 SNEGSKA (reference sequence). The DNA of the CDR3 is TGCAGTGCTCCACACTATAGCGGGAGGGGGACAGATACGCAGTATTTT. The encoded protein is CSAPHYSGRGTDTQYF.

At least ten counts were recorded for this clonotype. V gene TRBV29-1 combines with J gene TRBJ1-2; D not certain. CDR3 size: 12 residues. Trimming shortened V by 3 bases and J by 8 bases, and 13 bases separated the two germline ends. The germline gives CDR1 SQVTM, CDR2 ANQGSEA. The CDR3 nucleotides read TGCAGCGTTGATGGGTGGCAGACGGGCTACACCTTC. It specifies CSVDGWQTGYTF.

The chain links TRBV6-5 to TRBJ1-1; D is possibly TRBD1 (6 bases). Germline CDR1 reads MNHEY; CDR2 reads SVGAGI. The CDR3 spans 14 residues. Trimming removed 0 bases at V and 5 bases at J, with 10 bases between. The CDR3 nucleotides are TGTGCCAGCAGTTACTCGCAGGGGACGACTGAAGCTTTCTTT. This translates into CASSYSQGTTEAFF.

CDR3 nucleotides: TGTGCCAGCAGCGGTCGAAAGGGACACCAGAACACCGGGGAGCTGTTTTTT. Translating gives CASSGRKGHQNTGELFF. This sequence joins TRBV9 and TRBJ2-2; a weak D match, TRBD1 (6 bases). Germline loops: CDR1 SGDLS, CDR2 YYNGEE. CDR3 length equals 17 residues. Trimming removed 3 bases at V and 1 base at J, with 16 bases between.

The genes are TRBV20-1 and TRBJ2-1, with D uncertain. CDR1 is DFQATT and CDR2 is SNEGSKA in the germline V gene (reference sequence). The CDR3 loop spans 12 amino acids. V lost 6 bases to trimming and J lost 8 bases, with 14 bases between them. The CDR3 sequence: CSARPAAHEQFF. CDR3 nucleotide sequence: TGCAGTGCCAGACCGGCCGCCCATGAGCAGTTCTTC.

The chain links TRBV20-1 to TRBJ1-2; 8 bases are shared with TRBD1. V lost 5 bases to trimming and J lost 8 bases; unmatched junction nucleotides: 7. The CDR3 length is 12 residues. Germline V CDR1 and CDR2: DFQATT, SNEGSKA (reference sequence). CDR3 sequence reads: CSAAGQGTGYTF. CDR3 coding DNA: TGCAGTGCTGCCGGACAGGGTACGGGCTACACCTTC.